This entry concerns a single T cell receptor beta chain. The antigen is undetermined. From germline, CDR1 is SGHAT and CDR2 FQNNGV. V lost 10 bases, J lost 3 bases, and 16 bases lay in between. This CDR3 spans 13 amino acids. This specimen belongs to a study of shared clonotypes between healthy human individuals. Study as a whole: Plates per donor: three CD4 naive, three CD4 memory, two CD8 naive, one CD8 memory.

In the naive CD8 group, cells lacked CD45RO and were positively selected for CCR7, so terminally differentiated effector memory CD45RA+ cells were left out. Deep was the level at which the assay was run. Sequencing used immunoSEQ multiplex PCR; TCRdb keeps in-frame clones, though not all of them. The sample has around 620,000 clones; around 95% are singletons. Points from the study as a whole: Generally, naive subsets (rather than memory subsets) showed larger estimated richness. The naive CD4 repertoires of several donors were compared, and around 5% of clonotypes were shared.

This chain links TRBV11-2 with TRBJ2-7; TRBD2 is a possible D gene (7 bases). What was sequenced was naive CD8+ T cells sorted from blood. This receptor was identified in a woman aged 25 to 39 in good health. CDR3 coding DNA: TGTGCCAAAGGGGGGGGCCCTGGCTACGAGCAGTACTTC. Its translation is CAKGGGPGYEQYF.